The TCR beta chain described here comes from a study of T cell repertoires in cytomegalovirus infection. Study results and limitations: Dominating the ex vivo response were HLA-C-restricted CMV-specific TCR beta clonotypes.

Worth noting for this clonotype: Its antigen is undetermined.

TCRdb fed the reads into MiXCR, producing one record per CDR3 protein. Of fewer than 350,000 distinct CDR3 sequences detected, about 29% appear once; the ten largest clones hold 20%. CDR1 is DFQATT and CDR2 is SNEGSKA in the germline V gene (reference sequence). The V gene end was trimmed by 2 bases and the J gene end by 4 bases; junction bases not matched to a gene: 5. This CDR3 is 14 amino acids long. The gene calls are TRBV20-1 and TRBJ1-1; 9 positions match TRBD1. The sequencing used cultured PBMCs, collected from culture after CMV antigen stimulation. The receptor's source is a human donor in good health (CMV status not recorded). Some clones in this sample may be carry-over from other donors' samples. The CDR3 here is CSARSTGGGTEAFF. CDR3 DNA sequence: TGCAGTGCTAGATCGACAGGGGGGGGCACTGAAGCTTTCTTT.